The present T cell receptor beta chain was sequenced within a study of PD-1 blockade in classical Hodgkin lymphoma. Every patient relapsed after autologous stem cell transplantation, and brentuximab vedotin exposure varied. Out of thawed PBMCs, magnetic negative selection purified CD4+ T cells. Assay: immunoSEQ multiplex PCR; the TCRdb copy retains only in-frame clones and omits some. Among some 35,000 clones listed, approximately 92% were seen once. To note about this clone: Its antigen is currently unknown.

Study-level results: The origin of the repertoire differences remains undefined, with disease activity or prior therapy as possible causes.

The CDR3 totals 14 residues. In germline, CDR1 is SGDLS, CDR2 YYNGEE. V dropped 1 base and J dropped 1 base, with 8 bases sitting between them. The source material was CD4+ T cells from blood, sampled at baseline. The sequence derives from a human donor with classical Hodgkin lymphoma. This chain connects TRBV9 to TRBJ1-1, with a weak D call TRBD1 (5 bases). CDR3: CASSVSGSNTEAFF. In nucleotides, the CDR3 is TGTGCCAGCAGCGTATCAGGGTCGAACACTGAAGCTTTCTTT.